The 31 T cell receptor beta chains below come from one sample, sequenced in a study of lymphopenia after photon versus proton radiotherapy. Profiled with immunoSEQ multiplex PCR; TCRdb holds only in-frame clones, not every one. The sample holds around 18,000 clones, roughly nine tenths seen once. The starting material was peripheral blood, obtained from a patient treated with proton-based radiotherapy. The source of these receptors is a man in his 70s with pancreatic cancer.

The rearrangement joins TRBV4-1 to TRBJ1-1; D not resolved. The V gene's germline CDR1 is MGHRA and CDR2 YSYEKL. The CDR3 consists of 17 residues. V lost 1 base, J lost 1 base, and 16 bases lay in between. CDR3 sequence: CASSQGWARQKNTEAFF. The CDR3 DNA is TGCGCCAGCAGCCAAGGTTGGGCCAGGCAGAAGAACACTGAAGCTTTCTTT.

The CDR3 DNA sequence: TGTGCCAGTAGTCCGAGGACTAGCGGGAGGACCTACGAGCAGTACTTC. Translated: CASSPRTSGRTYEQYF. The genes are TRBV19 and TRBJ2-7; TRBD2 matches 14 bases. The V and J ends lost 5 bases and 2 bases, in that order; junction bases with no gene match: 5. This CDR3 is built from 16 residues. The V gene's germline CDR1 is LNHDA and CDR2 SQIVND (reference sequence).

In its sample, this clone was seen once. The chain is built from TRBV12-5 and TRBJ2-7, with 9 bases matching TRBD1. The germline V gene encodes CDR1 LGHNT and CDR2 FRNRAP. This CDR3 spans 13 amino acids. V lost 7 bases to trimming and J lost 5 bases; unmatched junction nucleotides: 6. CDR3 DNA sequence: TGTGCTAGTGACCGGACAGGGGACCACGAGCAGTACTTC. It encodes CASDRTGDHEQYF.

The V and J genes are TRBV15 and TRBJ1-5; D is possibly TRBD1 (6 bases). The CDR3 is 13 residues long. Germline CDR1 reads LNHNV; CDR2 reads YYDKDF (reference sequence). With 9 bases removed from V and 0 bases from J, the gap between germline ends came to 9 bases. In DNA, the CDR3 is TGTGCCACTCGGACAGCTAGCAATCAGCCCCAGCATTTT. It translates to CATRTASNQPQHF. Full variable domain (missing parts from reference TRBV15 and TRBJ1-5): DAMVIQNPRYQVTQFGKPVTLSCSQTLNHNVMYWYQQKSSQAPKLLFHYYDKDFNNEADTPDNFQSRRPNTSFCFLDIRSPGLGDTAMYLCATRTASNQPQHFGDGTRLSIL.

The CDR3 here is CASSLGGTGDYEQYF. The CDR3 DNA follows: TGTGCCAGCAGCTTAGGTGGGACAGGGGACTACGAGCAGTACTTC. The chain couples TRBV7-2 to TRBJ2-7; 10 bases are a match to TRBD1. J gave up 3 bases and V 1 base, and 3 bases lay outside the gene matches. The CDR3 is made up of 15 amino acids. CDR1 is SGHTA and CDR2 is FQGNSA in the germline V gene.

The rearrangement links TRBV11-2 to TRBJ2-5, with 9 bases identical to TRBD2. The ends lost 5 bases at V and 0 bases at J; junction bases unmatched: 7. This CDR3 spans 16 amino acids. CDR1 is SGHAT, CDR2 FQNNGV, per germline. The CDR3 is CASSPGLAQYQETQYF. As DNA, the CDR3 is TGTGCCAGCAGCCCCGGACTAGCGCAGTACCAAGAGACCCAGTACTTC.

A single count supports this clone. The chain links TRBV7-9 to TRBJ1-4, with D perhaps TRBD1 (5 bases). Germline V gene data show CDR1 as SEHNR and CDR2 as FQNEAQ (reference sequence). The CDR3 contains 14 residues. V was trimmed by 10 bases and J by 4 bases, leaving 16 bases between them. The CDR3, as DNA: TGTGCCACCCCCGGGGACCAGAGTAATGAAAAACTGTTTTTT. It encodes CATPGDQSNEKLFF.

V is TRBV11-3 and J is TRBJ2-1; D is unresolved. CDR1 is SGHNT and CDR2 is YENEEA in the germline V gene. V shed 3 bases and J shed 6 bases, with 18 bases lying between them. This CDR3 region has 16 residues. The CDR3 loop is CASSFPSVTRGNEQFF. The CDR3 bases are TGTGCCAGCAGCTTCCCGTCCGTAACTCGAGGCAATGAGCAGTTCTTC.

CDR3 protein: CASSPDGGREETQYF. The CDR3, as DNA: TGCGCCAGCAGCCCCGATGGGGGGCGCGAGGAGACCCAGTACTTC. The chain employs TRBV5-1 and TRBJ2-5; D may match TRBD1 or TRBD2 (6 bases each). V lost 4 bases, J lost 5 bases, and 18 bases lay in between. This CDR3 is built from 15 residues. Germline V gene sequence: CDR1 SGHRS, CDR2 YFSETQ. Full variable domain (rest looked up from reference TRBV5-1 and TRBJ2-5): KAGVTQTPRYLIKTRGQQVTLSCSPISGHRSVSWYQQTPGQGLQFLFEYFSETQRNKGNFPGRFSGRQFSNSRSEMNVSTLELGDSALYLCASSPDGGREETQYFGPGTRLLVL.

The V gene is TRBV6-1, the J gene TRBJ2-1; no reliable D call. The CDR3 is 11 residues long. In germline, CDR1 is MNHNS, CDR2 SASEGT. V shed 1 base and J shed 12 bases, with 7 bases lying between them. In DNA form, the CDR3 reads TGTGCCAGCAGTGAAGACGGTGGGCAGTTCTTC. Translation: CASSEDGGQFF.

Note on this clone: Germline and junction disagree at one end, which may indicate a read error. The chain uses TRBV5-1 and TRBJ2-5; 13 nucleotides line up with TRBD2. Germline CDR1 and CDR2: SGHRS and YFSETQ. The CDR3 contains 16 residues. In DNA form, the CDR3 reads TGCGCCAGCGGCTTGGCGGGACTAGCGGGGCCAGAGACCCAGTACTTC. Protein product: CASGLAGLAGPETQYF.

This chain links TRBV9 with TRBJ1-2, with D unresolved. The germline V gene encodes CDR1 SGDLS and CDR2 YYNGEE. V was cut by 4 bases and J by 5 bases, with 15 bases left in between. The length of the CDR3 is 14 residues. In nucleotides, the CDR3 is TGTGCCAGCAGCCTCTCGGAAGGGATATATGGCTACACCTTC. Translation gives CASSLSEGIYGYTF. The complete variable domain, with remaining parts taken from reference TRBV9 and TRBJ1-2, reads DSGVTQTPKHLITATGQRVTLRCSPRSGDLSVYWYQQSLDQGLQFLIQYYNGEERAKGNILERFSAQQFPDLHSELNLSSLELGDSALYFCASSLSEGIYGYTFGSGTRLTVV.

This clone came up once. The chain is built from TRBV19 and TRBJ1-1; no firm D call. V shed 6 bases and J shed 12 bases, with 20 bases lying between them. Germline V gene data show CDR1 as LNHDA and CDR2 as SQIVND (reference sequence). This CDR3 has 13 residues. This CDR3 is CASSQTGSTSSFF. The CDR3 DNA reads TGTGCCAGTAGCCAGACGGGCAGCACATCGTCTTTCTTT.

The J gene is TRBJ1-1, the V gene TRBV7-9; D perhaps matches TRBD1 (5 bases). The CDR3 has 16 amino acids. CDR1 SEHNR and CDR2 FQNEAQ come from the germline V gene (reference sequence). With 2 bases removed from V and 5 bases from J, the gap between germline ends came to 18 bases. The CDR3 DNA reads as TGTGCCAGCAGCTTACGGGGGTCCGGGGAGGGAACTGAAGCTTTCTTT. The encoded protein is CASSLRGSGEGTEAFF. The variable domain in full, completed from reference TRBV7-9 and TRBJ1-1, reads DTGVSQNPRHKITKRGQNVTFRCDPISEHNRLYWYRQTLGQGPEFLTYFQNEAQLEKSRLLSDRFSAERPKGSFSTLEIQRTEQGDSAMYLCASSLRGSGEGTEAFFGQGTRLTVV.

This chain connects TRBV6-1 to TRBJ1-1; a possible D gene is TRBD1 (6 bases). Germline-derived CDR1 and CDR2 are MNHNS and SASEGT. This CDR3 is built from 14 residues. The germline V and J ends were trimmed by 2 bases and 3 bases, with 10 bases remaining between them. The CDR3 is CASSETGIYTEAFF. DNA for the CDR3: TGTGCCAGCAGTGAAACAGGGATTTACACTGAAGCTTTCTTT.

This clone is a singleton in its sample. The gene calls are TRBV2 and TRBJ1-5; D not certain. CDR1 is SNHLY and CDR2 is FYNNEI in the germline V gene. There are 15 residues in the CDR3. V lost 3 bases and J lost 2, with 11 bases in between. The CDR3 DNA sequence: TGTGCCAGCAGTGAGCTCGGTACGGGCAATCAGCCCCAGCATTTT. It specifies CASSELGTGNQPQHF. Drawing the rest from reference TRBV2 and TRBJ1-5, the complete variable domain is EPEVTQTPSHQVTQMGQEVILRCVPISNHLYFYWYRQILGQKVEFLVSFYNNEISEKSEIFDDQFSVERPDGSNFTLKIRSTKLEDSAMYFCASSELGTGNQPQHFGDGTRLSIL.

The CDR3 loop is CASGHRGRDTEAFF. CDR3 coding DNA: TGTGCCAGCGGACACAGGGGGCGCGACACTGAAGCTTTCTTT. This sequence joins TRBV2 and TRBJ1-1, with TRBD1 identical over 9 bases. The V gene's germline CDR1 is SNHLY and CDR2 FYNNEI. V was clipped by 8 bases and J by 3 bases; unmatched bases: 7. The CDR3 has 14 residues.

The rearrangement uses TRBV5-1 and TRBJ2-7; D is perhaps TRBD1 or TRBD2 (6 bases each). CDR3 length equals 15 residues. The V and J ends lost 0 bases and 1 base respectively, with 11 bases between them. The germline V gene encodes CDR1 SGHRS and CDR2 YFSETQ. DNA for the CDR3: TGCGCCAGCAGCTTGGCCGGAGGGGGGTCCTACGAGCAGTACTTC. Protein sequence: CASSLAGGGSYEQYF.

This clone appeared a few times. The rearrangement uses TRBV4-1 and TRBJ1-1, with D unclear. V lost 0 bases to trimming and J lost 1 base, with 12 bases between them. The CDR3 loop spans 16 amino acids. Germline CDR1 and CDR2: MGHRA and YSYEKL. The CDR3 is CASSQDGGSANTEAFF. DNA for the CDR3: TGCGCCAGCAGCCAAGATGGCGGCAGCGCGAACACTGAAGCTTTCTTT.

The J gene is TRBJ1-5, the V gene TRBV5-5; D is perhaps TRBD1 (6 bases). The CDR3 is made up of 16 amino acids. Germline CDR1 is SGHKS and CDR2 is YYEKEE (reference sequence). V lost 1 base to trimming and J lost 4 bases, with 15 bases between them. The CDR3 here is CASSLRAGVQNQPQHF. CDR3 sequence (DNA): TGTGCCAGCAGCTTGAGGGCAGGGGTCCAGAATCAGCCCCAGCATTTT.

The CDR3 loop reads CAWSAAWGTEAFF. In DNA, the CDR3 is TGTGCCTGGAGTGCAGCCTGGGGCACTGAAGCTTTCTTT. The J gene is TRBJ1-1, the V gene TRBV30; no definite D call. The CDR3 has 13 residues. Between the trimmed V and J ends, which lost 1 base and 4 bases, there was a span of 10 bases. Germline CDR1 is GTSNPN and CDR2 is SVGIG (reference sequence).

This chain connects TRBV19 to TRBJ1-1; the match to TRBD1 covers 7 bases. There are 14 residues in the CDR3. V shed 6 bases and J 1 base; nucleotides not matched to a gene: 5. CDR1 is LNHDA and CDR2 is SQIVND in the germline V gene (reference sequence). The CDR3 bases are TGTGCCAGTAGACGCGGGACAGCGAACACTGAAGCTTTCTTT. Its translation: CASRRGTANTEAFF.

This clone was counted a few times. The chain combines TRBV20-1 with TRBJ1-2; D ambiguous. V lost 6 bases and J lost 5, with 10 bases in between. CDR1 DFQATT and CDR2 SNEGSKA come from the germline V gene (reference sequence). The CDR3 consists of 11 residues. The chain's CDR3 is CSASVGYGYTF. CDR3 DNA sequence: TGCAGTGCCAGTGTGGGATATGGCTACACCTTC.

The V gene is TRBV5-4, the J gene TRBJ2-3; no clear D. Trimming removed 0 bases from V and 1 base from J, with 6 bases in between. Germline-derived CDR1 and CDR2 are SGHNT and YYREEE (reference sequence). This CDR3 comprises 14 residues. CDR3 nucleotides: TGTGCCAGCAGCTTGGCGGCGGGCACAGATACGCAGTATTTT. The encoded protein is CASSLAAGTDTQYF. The whole variable domain, filled in from reference TRBV5-4 and TRBJ2-3, reads ETGVTQSPTHLIKTRGQQVTLRCSSQSGHNTVSWYQQALGQGPQFIFQYYREEENGRGNFPPRFSGLQFPNYSSELNVNALELDDSALYLCASSLAAGTDTQYFGPGTRLTVL.

This chain links TRBV5-1 with TRBJ2-1; D is uncertain. This CDR3 spans 14 amino acids. V lost 0 bases and J 4 bases, leaving 8 bases between the germline ends. Germline V CDR1 and CDR2: SGHRS, YFSETQ. The CDR3 sequence: CASSLESNYNEQFF. CDR3 bases: TGCGCCAGCAGCTTGGAGAGTAATTACAATGAGCAGTTCTTC.

This CDR3 is CASSIAGTSAFYEQYF. In DNA form, the CDR3 reads TGTGCCAGCAGCATCGCCGGGACTAGCGCGTTTTACGAGCAGTACTTC. V gene TRBV21-1 combines with J gene TRBJ2-7; the table calls TRBD2, which could not be checked here. TRBV21-1 is shown as a pseudogene. The CDR3 covers 16 residues.

The chain couples TRBV11-3 to TRBJ2-7; D gene unclear. Germline CDR1 reads SGHNT; CDR2 reads YENEEA. The CDR3 consists of 13 residues. Trimming shortened V by 5 bases and J by 6 bases, and 14 bases separated the two germline ends. CDR3 region: CASSPPPGAEQYF. For the CDR3, the DNA is TGTGCCAGCAGCCCCCCCCCAGGAGCCGAGCAGTACTTC.

The rearrangement links TRBV6-6 to TRBJ2-2; D may be TRBD1 (5 bases). The CDR3 is 15 amino acids. V lost 6 bases, J lost 1 base, and 12 bases lay in between. Germline V gene data show CDR1 as MNHNY and CDR2 as SVGAGI (reference sequence). The CDR3 DNA is TGTGCCAGCAGCCAAAACAGGAGGAACACCGGGGAGCTGTTTTTT. Translated, it gives CASSQNRRNTGELFF.

The V gene is TRBV18, the J gene TRBJ2-3; the match to TRBD1 covers 9 bases. Germline assignment: CDR1 KGHSH and CDR2 LQKENI. This CDR3 has 16 residues. V shed 1 base and J 4 bases; nucleotides not matched to a gene: 6. This CDR3 reads CASSPLGQGSSDTQYF. The CDR3 nucleotides read TGTGCCAGCTCACCACTAGGACAGGGGAGTTCAGATACGCAGTATTTT.

The rearrangement uses TRBV10-3 and TRBJ2-7; weak D call: TRBD2 (5 bases). The germline V gene encodes CDR1 ENHRY and CDR2 SYGVKD. The CDR3 contains 13 residues. V lost 7 bases to trimming and J lost 5 bases, with 15 bases between them. The CDR3 DNA reads as TGTGCCATCACTCCGGGCCCGGGGAACGAGCAGTACTTC. Translated: CAITPGPGNEQYF.

The genes are TRBV28 and TRBJ1-2; D is perhaps TRBD1 (6 bases). The CDR3 consists of 17 residues. Germline values: CDR1 MDHEN, CDR2 SYDVKM. The V end lost 9 bases, the J end lost 4 bases, and 27 bases lay between the germline ends. In nucleotides, the CDR3 is TGTGCCAGTGAGACAGCGTCTAACAGCAAAGGGGGCTATGGCTACACCTTC. Translation gives CASETASNSKGGYGYTF.